The subject of this entry is one T cell receptor beta chain. Per the original data handling: Reference gene primer amplification in the assay estimated nucleated cell counts. Profiling relied on immunoSEQ multiplex PCR, and the TCRdb table lists in-frame clones only, not all of them. V, J and clone size reflect that table, while D and trimming were determined from the DNA. The table records 20,000 to 30,000 clones, 86% of them present only once. The V gene end was trimmed by 4 bases and the J gene end by 4 bases; junction bases not matched to a gene: 6. This CDR3 spans 15 amino acids. The germline V gene has CDR1 LNHDA and CDR2 SQIVND (reference sequence). This entry comes from a study of blood T cell repertoires in COVID-19. Whole-study context: Sources were T cells, B-cell-depleted T cells, or PBMCs; the material itself was cDNA or gDNA.

This chain links TRBV19 with TRBJ2-5, with 10 bases aligning to TRBD1. This receptor was obtained from an elderly woman with acute or convalescent COVID-19. The sequenced sample consisted of peripheral blood. CDR3 region: CASSTGQGDPETQYF. Here the CDR3 DNA reads TGTGCCAGTAGTACTGGACAGGGGGACCCAGAGACCCAGTACTTC.